The 25 T cell receptor beta chains below were found in one sample sequenced in a study of blood T cell repertoires in COVID-19. Using immunoSEQ multiplex PCR, the repertoire was profiled, and TCRdb retains in-frame clones only, with some absent. This table has under 140,000 clones, 65% to 90% appearing once. Sequencing was performed on peripheral blood. The source of these receptors is a woman aged 55-70 years with acute or convalescent COVID-19.

The chain couples TRBV3-1 (or the pseudogene TRBV3-2) to TRBJ2-5, with TRBD2 matching 10 bases. This CDR3 has 16 residues. The V segment lost 3 bases and the J segment 4 bases; nucleotides outside the gene matches: 8. CDR1 is LGHDT, CDR2 YNNKEL, per germline (reference sequence). The CDR3 spells CASSQGLAGARETQYF. The DNA of the CDR3 is TGTGCCAGCAGCCAGGGCCTAGCGGGGGCTCGAGAGACCCAGTACTTC.

This clone has more than one count but fewer than ten. V and J are TRBV5-5 and TRBJ1-2; 9 bases are a match to TRBD1. Per germline, CDR1 SGHKS and CDR2 YYEKEE (reference sequence). This CDR3 region has 15 residues. V lost 3 bases, J lost 4 bases, and 7 bases stayed unmatched. In DNA form, the CDR3 reads TGTGCCAGCAGCTGGTGGGACAGGGTAGGCTATGGCTACACCTTC. Protein: CASSWWDRVGYGYTF.

This clone showed up just once. The chain combines TRBV29-1 with TRBJ2-7, with 12 bases aligning to TRBD1. With 7 bases clipped from V and 4 bases from J, the junction kept 5 bases outside the gene matches. The CDR3 has 13 residues. CDR1 is SQVTM, CDR2 ANQGSEA, per germline. In DNA, the CDR3 is TGCAGCGCGGGGACAGGGGGCTTATACGAGCAGTACTTC. As protein: CSAGTGGLYEQYF.

J is TRBJ2-7 and V is TRBV7-6, with D perhaps TRBD1 (6 bases). Per the germline V gene, CDR1 is SGHVS and CDR2 is FNYEAQ. The germline V and J ends were trimmed by 1 base and 0 bases, with 13 bases remaining between them. This CDR3 contains 16 residues. CDR3 sequence reads: CASSLGDRDNSYEQYF. The CDR3 coding sequence is TGTGCCAGCAGCTTAGGGGATCGGGACAACTCCTACGAGCAGTACTTC.

This clone appeared a single time. CDR3 in amino acids: CASSLNRAVPYEQYF. In DNA form, the CDR3 reads TGCGCCAGCAGCCTAAACAGGGCAGTCCCCTACGAGCAGTACTTC. V gene TRBV5-1 combines with J gene TRBJ2-7; D perhaps matches TRBD1 (6 bases). Germline lookup yields CDR1 SGHRS and CDR2 YFSETQ. This CDR3 region has 15 residues. V lost 4 bases, J lost 2 bases, and 16 bases lay in between. The variable domain in full, completed from reference TRBV5-1 and TRBJ2-7, reads KAGVTQTPRYLIKTRGQQVTLSCSPISGHRSVSWYQQTPGQGLQFLFEYFSETQRNKGNFPGRFSGRQFSNSRSEMNVSTLELGDSALYLCASSLNRAVPYEQYFGPGTRLTVT.

This clone was counted once. The chain is built from TRBV29-1 and TRBJ1-1; D not resolved. The CDR3 runs 13 residues. V was trimmed by 4 bases and J by 3 bases, leaving 12 bases between them. The germline V gene has CDR1 SQVTM and CDR2 ANQGSEA. This chain's CDR3 is CSVVSYGDTEAFF. CDR3 sequence (DNA): TGCAGCGTTGTTTCGTACGGGGACACTGAAGCTTTCTTT.

The chain carries TRBV5-6 and TRBJ1-3; no definite D call. Germline V gene lookup returns CDR1 SGHDT and CDR2 YYEEEE. The CDR3 length is 16 residues. Trimming cost V 4 bases and J 0 bases, with 14 bases left between them. CDR3 protein: CASSPNPETSGNTIYF. The CDR3, as DNA: TGTGCCAGCAGCCCAAACCCGGAGACCTCTGGAAACACCATATATTTT.

The chain recombines TRBV4-3 with TRBJ1-2; D is undetermined. Trimming removed 0 bases at V and 2 bases at J, with 7 bases between. The germline CDR1 and CDR2 sequences are LGHNA and YSLEER. This CDR3 has 14 residues. Here the CDR3 reads CASSQEHINYGYTF. The CDR3 DNA sequence: TGCGCCAGCAGCCAAGAACATATAAACTATGGCTACACCTTC.

V and J are TRBV30 and TRBJ1-5; no clear D. This CDR3 is 13 amino acids long. Germline V lookup: CDR1 GTSNPN, CDR2 SVGIG (reference sequence). The ends were cut back, 3 bases at V and 5 bases at J, with 11 bases in the middle. CDR3 nucleotides: TGTGCCTGGAGCGTAAGCCCCGATCAGCCCCAGCATTTT. Translation: CAWSVSPDQPQHF.

This sequence joins TRBV5-1 and TRBJ1-2; possibly TRBD1 for D (6 bases). V was clipped by 4 bases and J by 6 bases, with 13 bases between them. Germline V lookup: CDR1 SGHRS, CDR2 YFSETQ. The CDR3 totals 13 residues. The chain's CDR3 is CASSARGFNGYTF. The CDR3, as DNA: TGCGCCAGCAGCGCCAGGGGTTTTAATGGCTACACCTTC.

The rearrangement joins TRBV11-2 to TRBJ1-4; D gene ambiguous. The CDR3 totals 15 residues. Trimming took off 1 base at V and 4 bases at J, with 10 bases between the two ends. The germline V gene has CDR1 SGHAT and CDR2 FQNNGV. Written as DNA, the CDR3 is TGTGCCAGCAGCTTAGTGGGGAGCTTTAATGAAAAACTGTTTTTT. This translates into CASSLVGSFNEKLFF.

This chain links TRBV5-1 with TRBJ1-1, with 9 bases aligning to TRBD1. Germline CDR1 SGHRS, CDR2 YFSETQ. The CDR3 is 13 residues long. Unmatched junction bases numbered 4, after V lost 4 bases and J lost 6 bases. The DNA of the CDR3 is TGCGCCAGCAGCATAGGACAGGGGCCTGAAGCTTTCTTT. Translating it yields CASSIGQGPEAFF.

This chain joins TRBV6-2 or TRBV6-3 and TRBJ1-2, with TRBD1 as a possible D gene (5 bases). There are 14 residues in the CDR3. Germline V gives CDR1 MNHEY, CDR2 SVGEGT. Trimming removed 5 bases at V and 4 bases at J, with 14 bases between. Written as DNA, the CDR3 is TGTGCCAGCAGTCCCGGAGGGGAGAGCTATGGCTACACCTTC. Protein sequence: CASSPGGESYGYTF.

This chain connects TRBV9 to TRBJ1-6; the match to TRBD1 covers 9 bases. Germline V gene data show CDR1 as SGDLS and CDR2 as YYNGEE. The ends lost 3 bases at V and 0 bases at J; junction bases unmatched: 7. There are 18 residues in the CDR3. The CDR3 sequence: CASSAHSTGGSYNSPLHF. For the CDR3, the DNA is TGTGCCAGCAGCGCCCACTCGACAGGGGGCTCCTATAATTCACCCCTCCACTTT.

The chain employs TRBV6-6 and TRBJ1-5, with a tentative D call TRBD1 (6 bases). V was cut by 0 bases and J by 1 base, with 7 bases left in between. This CDR3 comprises 15 residues. Germline values: CDR1 MNHNY, CDR2 SVGAGI (reference sequence). DNA of the CDR3: TGTGCCAGCAGTTACTCGGGGGCCAGCAATCAGCCCCAGCATTTT. It is translated as CASSYSGASNQPQHF.

The chain couples TRBV19 to TRBJ2-7; 11 nucleotides align to TRBD2. Germline-derived CDR1 and CDR2 are LNHDA and SQIVND (reference sequence). The CDR3 covers 16 residues. J lost 1 base, V lost 4 bases, and 6 bases had no gene match. Here the CDR3 DNA reads TGTGCCAGTAGTAAAGGGACTAGCGGCTATTCCTACGAGCAGTACTTC. Protein sequence: CASSKGTSGYSYEQYF.

This clone was counted a single time. The chain is built from TRBV7-9 and TRBJ1-1, with 7 bases fitting TRBD1. Germline V gene data show CDR1 as SEHNR and CDR2 as FQNEAQ (reference sequence). Trimming at V came to 7 bases and at J to 2 bases, leaving 4 bases not matched to a gene. The CDR3 spans 13 residues. In DNA form, the CDR3 reads TGTGCCAGCACACAGGGGACTAACACTGAAGCTTTCTTT. Encoded protein: CASTQGTNTEAFF. The variable domain in full, completed from reference TRBV7-9 and TRBJ1-1, reads DTGVSQNPRHKITKRGQNVTFRCDPISEHNRLYWYRQTLGQGPEFLTYFQNEAQLEKSRLLSDRFSAERPKGSFSTLEIQRTEQGDSAMYLCASTQGTNTEAFFGQGTRLTVV.

The chain combines TRBV30 with TRBJ1-5; possible D gene TRBD1, 5 bases. The germline V gene has CDR1 GTSNPN and CDR2 SVGIG (reference sequence). Trimming took 2 bases from V and 5 from J, leaving 13 bases between them. CDR3 size: 14 residues. Here the CDR3 reads CAWSIGAVDQPQHF. The CDR3 bases are TGTGCCTGGAGTATAGGGGCAGTCGATCAGCCCCAGCATTTT.

The chain carries TRBV9 and TRBJ2-3; 7 positions match TRBD2. Germline V gene sequence: CDR1 SGDLS, CDR2 YYNGEE. V was clipped by 4 bases and J by 1 base; unmatched bases: 6. The CDR3 extends over 15 amino acids. The CDR3 reads CASSLAGRGTDTQYF. The CDR3 nucleotides are TGTGCCAGCAGCTTGGCGGGGAGGGGCACAGATACGCAGTATTTT.

V is TRBV7-2 and J is TRBJ2-3, with TRBD2 identical over 10 bases. The CDR3 has 16 amino acids. From germline, CDR1 is SGHTA and CDR2 FQGNSA. Trimming cost V 3 bases and J 0 bases; bases outside gene matches: 3. CDR3 sequence reads: CASSFSGGFSTDTQYF. CDR3 in DNA: TGTGCCAGCAGCTTTAGCGGGGGGTTTAGCACAGATACGCAGTATTTT.

The rearrangement joins TRBV19 to TRBJ1-3; 9 bases line up with TRBD1. CDR3 length equals 14 residues. Germline assignment: CDR1 LNHDA and CDR2 SQIVND (reference sequence). The V gene end was trimmed by 10 bases and the J gene end by 7 bases; junction bases not matched to a gene: 11. The CDR3 here is CATEPGTGINTIYF. CDR3 DNA sequence: TGTGCCACTGAACCCGGGACAGGGATCAACACCATATATTTT. The full variable domain, its missing parts supplied by reference TRBV19 and TRBJ1-3, is DGGITQSPKYLFRKEGQNVTLSCEQNLNHDAMYWYRQDPGQGLRLIYYSQIVNDFQKGDIAEGYSVSREKKESFPLTVTSAQKNPTAFYLCATEPGTGINTIYFGEGSWLTVV.

The V and J genes are TRBV19 and TRBJ2-5; the D gene is possibly TRBD1 (6 bases). The germline V gene has CDR1 LNHDA and CDR2 SQIVND (reference sequence). The CDR3 runs 16 residues. Trimming left V 3 bases short and J 0 bases short, with 14 bases between. CDR3 coding DNA: TGTGCCAGTAGTATCGCCGGGACACGGTACCAAGAGACCCAGTACTTC. Its translation is CASSIAGTRYQETQYF.

The gene calls are TRBV7-2 and TRBJ2-7; 8 bases align to TRBD1. The ends lost 1 base at V and 3 bases at J; junction bases unmatched: 5. Germline V gives CDR1 SGHTA, CDR2 FQGNSA. There are 15 residues in the CDR3. For the CDR3, the DNA is TGTGCCAGCAGCTTAGGAACAGGGGGATTCTACGAGCAGTACTTC. Translating gives CASSLGTGGFYEQYF.

This clone was picked up a small number of times. The chain is built from TRBV9 and TRBJ2-3; D is unclear. This CDR3 has 15 residues. V shed 3 bases and J shed 0 bases, with 11 bases lying between them. Germline V gene sequence: CDR1 SGDLS, CDR2 YYNGEE. This CDR3 reads CASSAHYTSTDTQYF. For the CDR3, the DNA is TGTGCCAGCAGCGCCCACTATACTAGCACAGATACGCAGTATTTT.

This clone was counted a few times. The chain links TRBV19 to TRBJ1-2; 9 bases fit TRBD1. The germline gives CDR1 LNHDA, CDR2 SQIVND (reference sequence). The CDR3 consists of 14 residues. V was pared by 6 bases and J by 3 bases, with 5 bases of the junction left unmatched. CDR3 amino acids: CASRARDRDYGYTF. The DNA for the CDR3 is TGTGCCAGTAGGGCCAGGGACAGGGACTATGGCTACACCTTC.